These 26 T cell receptor beta chains originate from one sample sequenced in a study of tumor-infiltrating lymphocytes in oesophageal squamous cell carcinoma. TCRdb re-analysed the PCR reads in MiXCR, keeping a single row per CDR3 protein. The table lists 10,000 to 15,000 distinct CDR3 sequences, around half of them singletons. The sample taken for sequencing was esophageal tumor tissue. The receptor source for this set is a male donor with esophageal squamous cell carcinoma.

This clonotype appeared a few times. The rearrangement links TRBV11-3 to TRBJ2-7; 8 bases fit TRBD2. J lost 7 bases, V lost 0 bases, and 11 bases had no gene match. The CDR3 contains 16 residues. Germline-derived CDR1 and CDR2 are SGHNT and YENEEA. The CDR3 region is CASSLDGTSGYNEQYF. In nucleotides, the CDR3 is TGTGCCAGCAGCTTAGATGGGACTAGTGGCTACAATGAGCAGTACTTC.

The gene calls are TRBV6-1 and TRBJ1-5; no firm D call. CDR1 is MNHNS, CDR2 SASEGT, per germline. Between the trimmed V and J ends, which lost 0 bases and 5 bases, there was a span of 5 bases. The CDR3 contains 13 residues. The CDR3 bases are TGTGCCAGCAGTGAAGCCGGGGATCAGCCCCAGCATTTT. It translates to CASSEAGDQPQHF.

On this clonotype itself: At one end the junction does not follow the germline gene, possibly because of a read error. This rearrangement joins TRBV10-3 to TRBJ2-3; 10 positions agree with TRBD1. TRBJ2-7 matches the DNA end more closely, so the J call is doubtful. The germline gives CDR1 ENHRY, CDR2 SYGVKD. The CDR3 has 16 amino acids. This chain's CDR3 is CASSGRGQGVSYEQYF. CDR3 in DNA: TGTGCCAGCAGTGGGAGAGGACAGGGGGTTTCCTACGAGCAGTACTTC.

The chain uses TRBV5-4 and TRBJ2-5, with 10 positions matching TRBD2. With the DNA end fitting TRBJ2-1 better, the J assignment may be wrong. This CDR3 comprises 14 residues. CDR1 and CDR2 from the germline V gene are SGHNT and YYREEE (reference sequence). This CDR3 is CASSPLAGSYEQFF. The CDR3 DNA sequence: TGTGCCAGCAGCCCACTAGCGGGGTCCTACGAGCAGTTCTTC.

The V call is TRBV28, the J call TRBJ2-5; possibly TRBD2 for D (7 bases). TRBJ2-7 explains the end of the DNA better; the J call may be wrong. This CDR3 comprises 14 residues. Per the germline V gene, CDR1 is MDHEN and CDR2 is SYDVKM. CDR3 sequence reads: CASKGRGASYEQYF. CDR3 nucleotides: TGTGCCAGCAAAGGGAGGGGGGCGTCCTACGAGCAGTACTTC.

V gene TRBV6-1 combines with J gene TRBJ2-2, with D possibly being TRBD1 or TRBD2 (5 bases each). The CDR3 runs 15 residues. The germline V gene encodes CDR1 MNHNS and CDR2 SASEGT. The ends were cut back, 7 bases at V and 7 bases at J, with 19 bases in the middle. The CDR3 nucleotides read TGTGCCAGCAACCCGGGACGGAGGATCGGCGGGGAGCTGTTTTTT. It translates to CASNPGRRIGGELFF.

This clonotype appeared many times. V gene TRBV11-2 combines with J gene TRBJ2-4; D gene uncertain. The closer fit of TRBJ2-7 to the DNA end suggests the J call may be wrong. From germline, CDR1 is SGHAT and CDR2 FQNNGV. The CDR3 covers 13 residues. CDR3 region: CASSFVPEYEQYF. CDR3 coding DNA: TGTGCCAGCAGCTTTGTACCCGAGTACGAGCAGTACTTC.

V is TRBV12-3 or TRBV12-4 and J is TRBJ2-1; 10 nucleotides align to TRBD2. The CDR3 extends over 19 amino acids. V was clipped by 6 bases and J by 0 bases; unmatched bases: 14. The CDR3 DNA reads TGTGCCAGCAGAGGCCGGGCTGGGACTAGCGAGATCTCCTACAATGAGCAGTTCTTC. As protein: CASRGRAGTSEISYNEQFF.

This clonotype was counted ten times or more. This chain connects TRBV5-1 to TRBJ2-7, with D maybe TRBD2 (5 bases). CDR3 length: 17 residues. Germline V gives CDR1 SGHRS, CDR2 YFSETQ. V lost 0 bases and J lost 6, with 22 bases in between. The CDR3 DNA reads TGCGCCAGCAGCTTGGATCTGCGGCGGGCCATGGGGAGCGAGCAGTACTTC. This sequence encodes CASSLDLRRAMGSEQYF.

V and J are TRBV6-5 and TRBJ1-2; TRBD1 matches 9 bases. This CDR3 is 13 amino acids long. V shed 6 bases and J 3 bases; nucleotides not matched to a gene: 2. Germline V CDR1 and CDR2: MNHEY, SVGAGI. CDR3 sequence: CASRGQGDYGYTF. CDR3 nucleotide sequence: TGTGCCAGCAGGGGACAGGGCGACTATGGCTACACCTTC.

The J gene is TRBJ2-5, the V gene TRBV12-3 or TRBV12-4; D gene ambiguous. Between the trimmed V and J ends, which lost 1 base and 4 bases, there was a span of 13 bases. The CDR3 covers 15 residues. The CDR3 here is CASSLVGLGRETQYF. The CDR3 DNA follows: TGTGCCAGCAGTTTAGTGGGGTTGGGTCGAGAGACCCAGTACTTC.

This rearrangement joins TRBV7-8 to TRBJ2-5; 10 positions agree with TRBD2. The DNA end is a closer match to TRBJ2-7, so the J assignment may be wrong. CDR1 is SGHVS and CDR2 is FQNEAQ in the germline V gene. The CDR3 runs to 13 residues. The CDR3 nucleotides are TGTGCCAGCGAGGGACTAGCGAGCTACGAGCAGTACTTC. As protein: CASEGLASYEQYF.

The chain carries TRBV6-1 and TRBJ2-3, with D possibly being TRBD2 (7 bases). The length of the CDR3 is 15 residues. In germline, CDR1 is MNHNS, CDR2 SASEGT. V was clipped by 5 bases and J by 2 bases, with 14 bases between them. The CDR3 region is CASSRSGDITDTQYF. Here the CDR3 DNA reads TGTGCCAGCAGTCGAAGCGGGGACATCACAGATACGCAGTATTTT.

This clonotype was recorded at least ten times. The rearrangement joins TRBV2 to TRBJ2-7; D unclear. The germline gives CDR1 SNHLY, CDR2 FYNNEI. With 2 bases removed from V and 3 bases from J, the gap between germline ends came to 8 bases. This CDR3 has 13 amino acids. The CDR3 DNA follows: TGTGCCAGCAGTGAAACACTCGTCTACGAGCAGTACTTC. It is translated as CASSETLVYEQYF.

CDR3 sequence: CASSFYATGKYNEQFF. The CDR3, as DNA: TGTGCCAGCAGCTTCTACGCAACAGGGAAGTACAATGAGCAGTTCTTC. The chain joins TRBV7-8 to TRBJ2-1; maybe TRBD1 (6 bases). V was cut by 3 bases and J by 4 bases, with 16 bases left in between. In germline, CDR1 is SGHVS, CDR2 FQNEAQ. The CDR3 contains 16 residues.

Many counts were recorded for this clonotype. The genes are TRBV6-1 and TRBJ2-3; D possibly matches TRBD1 or TRBD2 (5 bases each). Trimming removed 5 bases from V and 4 bases from J, with 10 bases in between. Germline CDR1 is MNHNS and CDR2 is SASEGT. The CDR3 length is 13 residues. The CDR3 reads CASSYGGADTQYF. CDR3 nucleotides: TGTGCCAGCAGTTATGGGGGTGCAGATACGCAGTATTTT.

As DNA, the CDR3 is TGTGCCAGCAGCCCGGGACGGCGGGTTGAGACCCAGTACTTC. As protein: CASSPGRRVETQYF. The chain combines TRBV6-1 with TRBJ2-3, with D possibly being TRBD1 or TRBD2 (5 bases each). TRBJ2-5 matches the DNA end more closely, so the J call is doubtful. In germline, CDR1 is MNHNS, CDR2 SASEGT. The CDR3 has 14 residues.

As regards this clonotype: A read error is possible here, since a much larger clone lies one base away. This chain uses TRBV5-6 with TRBJ2-3, with 7 positions matching TRBD2. The germline V gene encodes CDR1 SGHDT and CDR2 YYEEEE. Trimming at V came to 0 bases and at J to 14 bases, leaving 12 bases not matched to a gene. The CDR3 runs to 14 residues. The CDR3 reads CASSLVAFGGELYF. CDR3 DNA sequence: TGTGCCAGCAGCTTGGTGGCCTTTGGGGGGGAGCTGTATTTT.

By share of the sample, this clonotype is medium-sized. V and J are TRBV7-6 and TRBJ1-5; 8 bases align to TRBD1. The germline V gene encodes CDR1 SGHVS and CDR2 FNYEAQ. The CDR3 is made up of 14 amino acids. Unmatched junction bases numbered 2, after V lost 3 bases and J lost 4 bases. The CDR3 region has the DNA TGTGCCAGCAGCTTCCAGGGGGCGAATCAGCCCCAGCATTTT. Translating gives CASSFQGANQPQHF. Using reference TRBV7-6 and TRBJ1-5 for the parts outside the CDR3, the full variable domain is GAGVSQSPRYKVTKRGQDVALRCDPISGHVSLYWYRQALGQGPEFLTYFNYEAQQDKSGLPNDRFSAERPEGSISTLTIQRTEQRDSAMYRCASSFQGANQPQHFGDGTRLSIL.

The table lists this clonotype with many counts. The rearrangement links TRBV30 to TRBJ1-6; a weak D match, TRBD1 (5 bases). V gave up 0 bases and J gave up 7 bases, with 16 bases separating them. This CDR3 is built from 16 residues. CDR1 and CDR2 from the germline V gene are GTSNPN and SVGIG (reference sequence). The CDR3 spells CAWSVSRQGRNSPLHF. CDR3 DNA: TGTGCCTGGAGTGTATCTCGGCAGGGTCGGAATTCACCCCTCCACTTT.

J is TRBJ2-7 and V is TRBV7-2, with 11 bases fitting TRBD2. Trimming took 4 bases from V and 3 from J; bases not matched to a gene: 5. CDR3 size: 15 residues. CDR1 SGHTA and CDR2 FQGNSA come from the germline V gene. CDR3 nucleotide sequence: TGTGCCAGCAGCTCGTTCACTAGCGGGAGCTACGAGCAGTACTTC. This codes for CASSSFTSGSYEQYF.

Only a few counts were recorded for this clonotype. The rearrangement uses TRBV7-2 and TRBJ2-5; 13 nucleotides line up with TRBD2. This CDR3 contains 16 residues. Germline assignment: CDR1 SGHTA and CDR2 FQGNSA. V trimming: 5 bases; J trimming: 4 bases; junction bases outside the gene matches: 7. The CDR3 DNA reads TGTGCCAGCAGCCTCGGACTAGCGGGAGTGGTAGAGACCCAGTACTTC. It specifies CASSLGLAGVVETQYF. Full variable domain (missing parts from reference TRBV7-2 and TRBJ2-5): GAGVSQSPSNKVTEKGKDVELRCDPISGHTALYWYRQSLGQGLEFLIYFQGNSAPDKSGLPSDRFSAERTGGSVSTLTIQRTQQEDSAVYLCASSLGLAGVVETQYFGPGTRLLVL.

This clonotype turned up a few times. The gene calls are TRBV7-3 and TRBJ1-2, with D perhaps matching TRBD1 (6 bases). Germline V lookup: CDR1 SGHTA, CDR2 FQGTGA. V was shortened by 5 bases and J by 6 bases, with 13 bases between the two germline ends. The CDR3 is 13 amino acids. CDR3 residues: CASSHTGFDGYTF. The CDR3 DNA reads as TGTGCCAGCAGCCACACAGGGTTCGATGGCTACACCTTC.

This clonotype occurred many times. J is TRBJ2-5 and V is TRBV10-3; D assignment may be TRBD1 or TRBD2 (6 bases each). V dropped 2 bases and J dropped 7 bases, with 11 bases sitting between them. Per the germline V gene, CDR1 is ENHRY and CDR2 is SYGVKD. The CDR3 covers 13 residues. CDR3 region: CAISERGAVTQYF. DNA for the CDR3: TGTGCCATCAGTGAGAGGGGGGCGGTGACCCAGTACTTC.

The chain links TRBV7-4 to TRBJ1-2; D unclear. This CDR3 contains 12 residues. CDR1 and CDR2 from the germline V gene are SGHVT and SQSDAQ. Trimming took off 5 bases at V and 3 bases at J, with 7 bases between the two ends. The CDR3 here is CASSADHYGYTF. The CDR3 coding sequence is TGTGCCAGCAGCGCGGACCACTATGGCTACACCTTC.

This clonotype is medium-sized within its sample. This rearrangement joins TRBV11-2 to TRBJ2-7; TRBD1 matches at 9 bases. V gave up 4 bases and J gave up 3 bases; unmatched junction bases: 4. CDR3 size: 14 residues. In germline, CDR1 is SGHAT, CDR2 FQNNGV. This chain's CDR3 is CASSSGTGSYEQYF. CDR3 bases: TGTGCCAGCAGCTCCGGGACAGGGAGCTACGAGCAGTACTTC. Based on the CDR3 plus reference TRBV11-2 and TRBJ2-7, the full variable domain is EAGVAQSPRYKIIEKRQSVAFWCNPISGHATLYWYQQILGQGPKLLIQFQNNGVVDDSQLPKDRFSAERLKGVDSTLKIQPAKLEDSAVYLCASSSGTGSYEQYFGPGTRLTVT.